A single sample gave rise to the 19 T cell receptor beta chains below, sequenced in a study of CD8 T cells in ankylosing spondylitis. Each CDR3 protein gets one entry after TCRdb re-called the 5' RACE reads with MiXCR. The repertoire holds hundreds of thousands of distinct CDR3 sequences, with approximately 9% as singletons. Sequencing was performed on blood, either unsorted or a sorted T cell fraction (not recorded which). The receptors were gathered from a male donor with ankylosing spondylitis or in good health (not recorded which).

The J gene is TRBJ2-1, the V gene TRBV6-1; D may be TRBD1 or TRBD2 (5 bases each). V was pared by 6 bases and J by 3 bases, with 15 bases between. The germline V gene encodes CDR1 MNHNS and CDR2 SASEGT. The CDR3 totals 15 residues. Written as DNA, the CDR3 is TGTGCCAGCAGCCCAGGGACGGAGCTCTACAATGAGCAGTTCTTC. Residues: CASSPGTELYNEQFF.

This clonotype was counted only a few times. As DNA, the CDR3 is TGCGCCAGCAGCCACCGCGGAGGGGGAATTTACAATGAGCAGTTCTTC. It translates to CASSHRGGGIYNEQFF. The rearrangement joins TRBV4-3 to TRBJ2-1; D is tentatively TRBD1 or TRBD2 (6 bases each). Germline CDR1 reads LGHNA; CDR2 reads YSLEER. Trimming removed 3 bases at V and 4 bases at J, with 16 bases between. The CDR3 covers 16 residues.

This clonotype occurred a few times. The DNA for the CDR3 is TGTGCCAGCAGTTACGCCTTCGGGACAGGGGGCCCTGAAGCTTTCTTT. This codes for CASSYAFGTGGPEAFF. V is TRBV6-2 or TRBV6-3 and J is TRBJ1-1; TRBD1 matches 12 bases. This CDR3 contains 16 residues. Per germline, CDR1 MNHEY and CDR2 SVGEGT. V trimming: 2 bases; J trimming: 6 bases; junction bases outside the gene matches: 7.

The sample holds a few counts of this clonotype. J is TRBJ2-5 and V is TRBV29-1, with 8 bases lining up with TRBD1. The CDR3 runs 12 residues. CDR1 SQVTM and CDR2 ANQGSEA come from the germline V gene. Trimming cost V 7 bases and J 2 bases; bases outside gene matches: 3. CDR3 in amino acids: CSANRGQETQYF. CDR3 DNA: TGCAGCGCCAACAGGGGGCAAGAGACCCAGTACTTC.

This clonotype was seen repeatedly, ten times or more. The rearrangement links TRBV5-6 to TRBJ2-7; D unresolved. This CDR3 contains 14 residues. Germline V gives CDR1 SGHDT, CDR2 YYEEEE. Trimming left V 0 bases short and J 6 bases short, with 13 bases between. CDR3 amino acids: CASSLGGWMFEQYF. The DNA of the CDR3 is TGTGCCAGCAGCTTGGGGGGATGGATGTTCGAGCAGTACTTC.

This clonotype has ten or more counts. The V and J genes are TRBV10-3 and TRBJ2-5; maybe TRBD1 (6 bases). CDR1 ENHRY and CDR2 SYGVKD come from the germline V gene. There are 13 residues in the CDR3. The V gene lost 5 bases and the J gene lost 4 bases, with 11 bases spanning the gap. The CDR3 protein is CAISSGERETQYF. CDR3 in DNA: TGTGCCATCAGTTCAGGGGAGAGAGAGACCCAGTACTTC.

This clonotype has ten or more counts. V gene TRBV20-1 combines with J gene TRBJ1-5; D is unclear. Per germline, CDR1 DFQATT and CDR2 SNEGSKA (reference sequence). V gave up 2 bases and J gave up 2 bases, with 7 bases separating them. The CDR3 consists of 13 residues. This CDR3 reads CSARPAGNQPQHF. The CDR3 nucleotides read TGCAGTGCTAGACCGGCAGGCAATCAGCCCCAGCATTTT.

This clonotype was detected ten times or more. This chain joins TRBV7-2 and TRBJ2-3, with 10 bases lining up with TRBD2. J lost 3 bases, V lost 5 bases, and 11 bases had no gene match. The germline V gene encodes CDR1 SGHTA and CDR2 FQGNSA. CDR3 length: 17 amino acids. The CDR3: CASSPIRTSGFTDTQYF. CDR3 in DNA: TGTGCCAGCAGCCCCATCCGGACTAGCGGATTTACAGATACGCAGTATTTT.

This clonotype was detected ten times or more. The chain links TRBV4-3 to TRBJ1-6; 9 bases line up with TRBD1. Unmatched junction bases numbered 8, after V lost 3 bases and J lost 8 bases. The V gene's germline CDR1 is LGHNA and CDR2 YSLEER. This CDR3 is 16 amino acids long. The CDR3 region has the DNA TGCGCCAGCAGCCAGGGGAGGGACAGGGCTGATTCACCCCTCCACTTT. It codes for CASSQGRDRADSPLHF.

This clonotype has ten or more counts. CDR3 DNA: TGTGCCAGCAGTTATCGGGTCCGTAGTGAAGCTTTCTTT. Protein product: CASSYRVRSEAFF. The J gene is TRBJ1-1, the V gene TRBV6-2 or TRBV6-3; no clear D. The ends were cut back, 3 bases at V and 7 bases at J, with 12 bases in the middle. The CDR3 sequence is 13 residues long. Germline V gene data show CDR1 as MNHEY and CDR2 as SVGEGT.

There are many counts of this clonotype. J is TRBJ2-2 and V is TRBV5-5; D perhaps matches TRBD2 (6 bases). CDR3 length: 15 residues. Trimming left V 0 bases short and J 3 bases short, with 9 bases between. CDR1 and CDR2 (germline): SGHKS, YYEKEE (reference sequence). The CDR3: CASSLGGTYTGELFF. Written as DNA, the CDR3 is TGTGCCAGCAGCTTGGGCGGGACCTACACCGGGGAGCTGTTTTTT.

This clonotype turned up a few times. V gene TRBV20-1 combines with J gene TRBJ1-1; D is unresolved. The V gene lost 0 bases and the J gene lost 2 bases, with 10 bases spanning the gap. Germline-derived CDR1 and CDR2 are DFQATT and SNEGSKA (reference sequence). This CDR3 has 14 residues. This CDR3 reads CSARDFVGNTEAFF. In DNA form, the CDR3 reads TGCAGTGCTAGAGATTTTGTGGGTAACACTGAAGCTTTCTTT.

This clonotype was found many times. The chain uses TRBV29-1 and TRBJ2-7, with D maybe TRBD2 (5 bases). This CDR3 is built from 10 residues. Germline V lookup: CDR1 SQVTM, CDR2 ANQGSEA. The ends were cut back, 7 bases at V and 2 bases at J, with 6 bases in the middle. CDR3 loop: CSAGTYEQYF. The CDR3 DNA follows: TGCAGCGCCGGGACCTACGAGCAGTACTTC.

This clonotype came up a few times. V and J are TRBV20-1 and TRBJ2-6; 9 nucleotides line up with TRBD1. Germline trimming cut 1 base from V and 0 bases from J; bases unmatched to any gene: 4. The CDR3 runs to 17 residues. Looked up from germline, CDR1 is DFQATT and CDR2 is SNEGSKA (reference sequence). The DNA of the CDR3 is TGCAGTGCTAGAGGGAGGACAGGGGACTCTGGGGCCAACGTCCTGACTTTC. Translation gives CSARGRTGDSGANVLTF.

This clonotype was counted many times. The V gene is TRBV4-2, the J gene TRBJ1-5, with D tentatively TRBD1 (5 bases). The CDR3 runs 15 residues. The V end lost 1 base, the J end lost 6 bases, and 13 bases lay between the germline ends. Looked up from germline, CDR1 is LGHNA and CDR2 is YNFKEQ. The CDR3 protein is CASSQGEVGVQPQHF. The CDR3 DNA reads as TGTGCCAGCAGCCAAGGAGAAGTGGGGGTTCAGCCCCAGCATTTT.

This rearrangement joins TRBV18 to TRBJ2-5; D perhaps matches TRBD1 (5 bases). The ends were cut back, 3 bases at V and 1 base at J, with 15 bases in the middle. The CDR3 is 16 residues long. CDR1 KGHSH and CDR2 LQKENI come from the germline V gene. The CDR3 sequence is CASSPGRGNPQETQYF. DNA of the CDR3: TGTGCCAGCTCACCCGGAAGGGGAAACCCCCAAGAGACCCAGTACTTC.

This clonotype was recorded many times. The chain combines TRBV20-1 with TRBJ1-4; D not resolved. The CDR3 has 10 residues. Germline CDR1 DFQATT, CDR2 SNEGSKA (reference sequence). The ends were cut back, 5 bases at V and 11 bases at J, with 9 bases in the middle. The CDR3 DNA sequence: TGCAGTGCTGGGCTCGAGAAACTGTTTTTT. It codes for CSAGLEKLFF.

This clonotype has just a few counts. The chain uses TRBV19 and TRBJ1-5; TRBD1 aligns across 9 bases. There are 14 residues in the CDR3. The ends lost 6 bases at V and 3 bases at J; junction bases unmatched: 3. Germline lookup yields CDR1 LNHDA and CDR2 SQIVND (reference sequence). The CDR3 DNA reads TGTGCCAGTAGGGGACAGGGAGTCAATCAGCCCCAGCATTTT. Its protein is CASRGQGVNQPQHF.

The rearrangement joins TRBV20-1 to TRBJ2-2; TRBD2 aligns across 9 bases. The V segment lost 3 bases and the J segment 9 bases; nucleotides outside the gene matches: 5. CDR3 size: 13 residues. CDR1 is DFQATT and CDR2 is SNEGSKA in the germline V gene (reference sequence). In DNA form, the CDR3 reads TGCAGTGCTAGGATTAGCGGGGGCCGGGAGCTGTTTTTT. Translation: CSARISGGRELFF.